A selection of T cell receptor beta chains follows, all from one sample in a study of T cell repertoires in cytomegalovirus infection. For these TCRs, the target antigens are not known. TCRdb called the reads again in MiXCR, with one record for every CDR3 protein. Of approximately 300,000 distinct CDR3 sequences listed, roughly 25% were seen once; the top ten hold about an eighth. The material sequenced was cultured PBMCs, taken from culture after CMV antigen stimulation. These receptors were taken from a human donor in good health (CMV status not recorded). Some clones in this sample may be carry-over from other donors' samples. CDR3s include the opening cysteine and the closing phenylalanine or tryptophan. The order of the fields is J gene, D gene, clone size, V gene, CDR3 DNA, CDR3 protein. The D gene is left open where the match is weak. Not every row has a clone size; where given, it reads once, few, many or a size class.

TRBJ1-2 . . TRBV20-1 TGCAGTGCTCGGGGAATCTTTTTTCGCGGCTACACCTTC CSARGIFFRGYTF
TRBJ2-5 TRBD2 few TRBV28 TGTGCCAGCAGTTTCTCTAGCGGGAGTTCCTTGACCCAGTACTTC CASSFSSGSSLTQYF
TRBJ1-2 . few TRBV7-6 TGTGCCAGCAGCCCCCGGGACGGTCTTAACTATGGCTACACCTTC CASSPRDGLNYGYTF
TRBJ2-1 . . TRBV15 TGTGCCACCAGCAGGGAACGCGGTGGCGATGAGCAGTTCTTC CATSRERGGDEQFF
TRBJ2-4 . . TRBV7-2 TGTGCCAGCAGCGTAACCGGGCAGCTCTCGATTCAGTACTTC CASSVTGQLSIQYF
TRBJ2-4 TRBD1 few TRBV15 TGTGCCACCAGCAACGACGATCCCATACGACAGGGCCGAGCCAAAAACATTCAGTACTTC CATSNDDPIRQGRAKNIQYF
TRBJ1-4 TRBD1 . TRBV7-9 TGTGCCAGCAGCAAGGGGACAGGGCAGACTAATGAAAAACTGTTTTTT CASSKGTGQTNEKLFF
TRBJ2-1 . many TRBV19 TGTGCCAGCTCCCGGTTTGGCAGCAATGAGCAGTTCTTC CASSRFGSNEQFF
TRBJ1-5 TRBD1 few TRBV6-1 TGTGCCAGCAACGTTGACTTGACAGGGGGGGAGACCCAGCATTTT CASNVDLTGGETQHF
TRBJ1-5 . many TRBV7-2 TGTGCCAGCAGCCAACCTGGGGAGCCCCAGCATTTT CASSQPGEPQHF
TRBJ2-7 . . TRBV5-8 TGCGCCAGCAGTTCGGCCCCGTTATCCTACGAGCAGTACTTC CASSSAPLSYEQYF
TRBJ2-1 TRBD2 . TRBV10-3 TGTGCCATCAGTCCTGGACTAGCGGGAGATCTAGCCAATGAGCAGTTCTTC CAISPGLAGDLANEQFF
TRBJ2-2 TRBD2 few TRBV27 TGTGCCACCTCCTTGGGAGCGGGATGGACCGGGGAGCTGTTTTTT CATSLGAGWTGELFF
TRBJ2-5 . few TRBV20-1 TGCAGTGCTACCCTTCAGGGGAGGGGGGAGACCCAGTACTTC CSATLQGRGETQYF
TRBJ1-6 TRBD1 . TRBV19 TGTGCCAGTACATTCCGGTGGGGACAGGGTAATTCACCCCTCCACTTT CASTFRWGQGNSPLHF
TRBJ2-2 . . TRBV3-1 TGTGCCAGCAGCCAAGATTGGGGTAGACACGGCACCGGGGAGCTGTTTTTT CASSQDWGRHGTGELFF
TRBJ2-3 . many TRBV11-2 TGTGCCAGCAGCTTAGTGTCAGGGACTGCAGTAGATACGCAGTATTTT CASSLVSGTAVDTQYF
TRBJ2-5 TRBD2 . TRBV7-3 TGTGCCAGCAGCAAAAATAGCGGGAGAGGGGAGACCCAGTACTTC CASSKNSGRGETQYF